These T cell receptor beta chains were read from a single sample in a study of human T cells and chemical hapten exposure. TCRdb processed the RACE reads anew with MiXCR; each CDR3 protein has one entry. The data contain roughly 43,000 distinct CDR3 sequences, 8.5% to 10% of them singletons. The sequencing used whole blood, collected in connection with sensitization to the hapten diphenylcyclopropenone (DPC). These receptors all come from a woman aged 30 to 39 with alopecia areata. Some clones in this sample may be carry-over from other donors' samples. The CDR3 runs from the conserved cysteine through the conserved F or W. The D gene is left open where the match is weak. For some rows the clone size is stated as once, few or many, or as a class when expanded; others skip it.

clone_size j_call d_call v_call cdr3_nt cdr3_aa
few TRBJ1-1 - TRBV7-9 TGTGCCAGCACCGACGTCCCTATGAACACTGAAGCTTTCTTT CASTDVPMNTEAFF
- TRBJ1-2 TRBD1 TRBV7-9 TGTGCCAGCAGCTTAGGGACAGGGAATGGCTACACCTTC CASSLGTGNGYTF
many TRBJ1-5 - TRBV6-2/TRBV6-3 TGTGCCAGCAGTTACAAGGTTCAGCCCCAGCATTTT CASSYKVQPQHF
many TRBJ1-5 - TRBV7-6 TGTGCCAGCAGCTTAAAGGTGGTAGGTCAGCCCCAGCATTTT CASSLKVVGQPQHF
few TRBJ1-1 - TRBV12-3/TRBV12-4 TGTGCCAGCAGTTTAGCGGAGAACACTGAAGCTTTCTTT CASSLAENTEAFF
many TRBJ1-4 - TRBV4-3 TGCGCCAGCGGGTTCCAGCAGAATGAAAAACTGTTTTTT CASGFQQNEKLFF
- TRBJ2-3 - TRBV7-3 TGTGCCAGCAGCTTGCTGGATGGGATCACAGATACGCAGTATTTT CASSLLDGITDTQYF
many TRBJ2-4 - TRBV11-2 TGTGCCAGCAGCTTAGGACCCGAACTAGCCAAAAACATTCAGTACTTC CASSLGPELAKNIQYF
few TRBJ2-1 TRBD2 TRBV28 TGTGCCAGCAGCTTAGGACTAGCGAAGTTCTTC CASSLGLAKFF
- TRBJ2-7 - TRBV3-1 TGTGCCAGCAGCCAAGAACTGAGAATCCCCTCCTACGAGCAGTACTTC CASSQELRIPSYEQYF
many TRBJ2-5 - TRBV29-1 TGCAGCGTTGAGGCAGGGAAAGGGGAGACCCAGTACTTC CSVEAGKGETQYF
- TRBJ2-2 - TRBV11-2 TGTGCCAGCCGGGGCCTCGATCCGAACACCGGGGAGCTGTTTTTT CASRGLDPNTGELFF
few TRBJ1-1 TRBD1 TRBV11-2 TGTGCCAGCAGCCTATGGACAGGGGGCAGCAGTGAAGCTTTCTTT CASSLWTGGSSEAFF
- TRBJ2-7 - TRBV7-8 TGTGCCAGCAGCTTAGAAAGGGCTGGTGAGCAGTACTTC CASSLERAGEQYF
many TRBJ1-1 TRBD1 TRBV10-3 TGTGCCATCAGTGGATTAAGGACAGGGAGCACTGAAGCTTTCTTT CAISGLRTGSTEAFF
many TRBJ2-7 - TRBV19 TGTGCCAGTAGTTCCAGGACCGATATGGAGCAGTACTTC CASSSRTDMEQYF
few TRBJ1-2 - TRBV7-9 TGTGCCAGCAGCTTCTCTACCAGGGAGCATGGCTACACCTTC CASSFSTREHGYTF